The rows below give T cell receptor beta chains drawn from one sample of a study of PD-L1 blockade in urothelial cancer. Here immunoSEQ multiplex PCR was the method, and the copy in TCRdb shows in-frame clones only, minus some. The sample yields around 130,000 clones, roughly 83% seen once. The sequenced sample was PBMCs, obtained around atezolizumab (anti-PD-L1) treatment. These receptors came from a man aged 50 to 60 with urothelial cancer. Each CDR3 is given without its conserved first and last residue. A D gene is named only where the DNA matches it firmly. Size is omitted from some rows. Given values are once, few, many or a class for expanded clones.

-,-,TRBV28,ASSPTGFRNREAF
TRBD1,few,TRBV2,ASRGQGETQY
TRBD1,-,TRBV4-2,ASSQAGDRGEKLF
TRBD2,-,TRBV5-1,ASTPVAGVKNIQY
TRBD1,-,TRBV11-1,ASSLSPFGDSNSPLH
TRBD2,once,TRBV4-2,ASSQERTSGGTYEQY
-,few,TRBV30,AWSSLHRRNTEAF
TRBD2,-,TRBV28,ASSLRWRGAPRTGELF
-,-,TRBV7-2,ASSLGERERAF
TRBD1,-,TRBV5-1,ASSPGQGSANEKLF
TRBD1,few,TRBV18,ASSPSADREAWQY
-,-,TRBV28,ASSLRQSTTPGQPSVPPGKAQY
TRBD2,-,TRBV6-1,ASTSSGSSYNEQF
TRBD2,-,TRBV6-5,ASSYGGRDTDTRY
TRBD2,-,TRBV6-6,ASTYSGAEQF
-,-,TRBV11-3,ASSLGFRGADEKLF
TRBD1,-,TRBV5-1,ASSLPGQIPTNEKLF
-,-,TRBV5-1,ASSLDQYNEQF
-,-,TRBV18,ASSPRGKTGTDTQY
-,-,TRBV6-5,ASSNTGSDEQY
TRBD1,-,TRBV11-2,ASSPRSGTGSYEQY
TRBD2,-,TRBV2,ASINSGPRQRQF
-,-,TRBV28,ASSPTQPGSPLH
TRBD1,-,TRBV28,ASTHRGRHTQY
-,-,TRBV7-9,ASSLPGLAQNSYNEQF
TRBD2,-,TRBV5-6,ASRFGLAGVAETQY
-,-,TRBV4-1,ASSRDIGGYT
-,-,TRBV15,ATSGRGTDTQY
TRBD1,-,TRBV19,ASSETGTGIVYGYT
TRBD2,-,TRBV27,ASSSSGLAGTTGELF
TRBD1,-,TRBV15,ATEEDRANQPQH
TRBD1,-,TRBV5-1,ASSLGGRGQEKLF
-,-,TRBV10-1,ASSDRGATEAF
TRBD2,once,TRBV7-9,ASSQTRASGRAYEQY
TRBD2,-,TRBV7-2,ASSFLAGGPGNEQF
-,-,TRBV5-1,ASMEWTLSPDTQY
TRBD1,-,TRBV27,ASRADRALASRGDTQY
-,-,TRBV19,ATSTGYPYEQY
TRBD2,-,TRBV7-2,ASSPLGTSGYEQY
TRBD1,few,TRBV6-6,ATTGQGNQPQH
TRBD1,once,TRBV9,ASSVDGTGYEQY
-,many,TRBV19,ASSNPGHPSGANVLT
-,-,TRBV19,ASSLRAPYGYT